A selection of T cell receptor beta chains follows, all from one sample in a study of blood T cell repertoires in COVID-19. Profiled with immunoSEQ multiplex PCR; TCRdb holds only in-frame clones, not every one. The table lists under 200,000 clones, 76% of them singletons. The sequenced sample was peripheral blood. The receptors shown here come from an elderly woman with acute or convalescent COVID-19. Both conserved end residues are part of each CDR3. The D gene is left open where the match is weak. Size values are once, few and many counts, or a class for expanded clones, and some rows have none.

j_gene,d_gene,v_gene,abundance,CDR3nt,CDR3aa
TRBJ2-1,NA,TRBV6-5,few,TGTGCCAGCAGAAAAAGCGGGTCCTACAATGAGCAGTTCTTC,CASRKSGSYNEQFF
TRBJ2-7,NA,TRBV7-9,few,TGTGCCAGCAGCTTGAGTGGGACTCAAAGCTCCTACGAGCAGTACTTC,CASSLSGTQSSYEQYF
TRBJ1-2,TRBD1,TRBV13,NA,TGTGCCAGCAGCATAAGGGACAGGGAGAGGGGCTACACCTTC,CASSIRDRERGYTF
TRBJ1-6,NA,TRBV30,NA,TGTGCCTGGAGCCGGGGGTCCCAAAATTCACCCCTCCACTTT,CAWSRGSQNSPLHF
TRBJ2-7,TRBD2,TRBV5-6,NA,TGTGCCAGCAGCACAACCCACTTGACTAGCGGGGGGGCCGAGCAGTACTTC,CASSTTHLTSGGAEQYF
TRBJ2-1,TRBD1,TRBV19,once,TGTGCCAGTAGTATGAGGAGAGGGGGCGGTGGTTACAATGAGCAGTTCTTC,CASSMRRGGGGYNEQFF
TRBJ2-7,TRBD1,TRBV10-1,NA,TGCGCCAGCAGCGGCCGGACAGGCGACTACGAGCAGTACTTC,CASSGRTGDYEQYF
TRBJ1-2,NA,TRBV4-3,NA,TGCGCCAGCAGCCAAGATCGGTCCGGTTATGGCTACACCTTC,CASSQDRSGYGYTF
TRBJ1-2,TRBD1,TRBV27,NA,TGTGCCAGCAGTTCCCGGACAGGAATCTATGGCTACACCTTC,CASSSRTGIYGYTF
TRBJ2-1,NA,TRBV14,NA,TGTGCCAGCAGTCGGGACATAGCGACCTACAATGAGCAGTTCTTC,CASSRDIATYNEQFF
TRBJ1-5,NA,TRBV2,NA,TGTGCCAGCGGGCCAAAGAATCAGCCCCAGCATTTT,CASGPKNQPQHF
TRBJ1-5,TRBD1,TRBV11-3,NA,TGTGCCAGCAGCTACAGGGGGCGCCGGAGCAATCAGCCCCAGCATTTT,CASSYRGRRSNQPQHF
TRBJ1-2,NA,TRBV5-5,once,TGTGCCAGCAGCTTGGAGGCAGGGGCTAACTATGGCTACACCTTC,CASSLEAGANYGYTF
TRBJ2-7,TRBD2,TRBV6-5,few,TGTGCCAGCAGGACTAGCGGGGCTGCTGATGAGCAGTACTTC,CASRTSGAADEQYF
TRBJ1-3,NA,TRBV9,NA,TGTGCCAGCAGCGTAGCTCAAGGAGGACCTATTGGAAACACCATATATTTT,CASSVAQGGPIGNTIYF
TRBJ2-2,NA,TRBV5-1,NA,TGCGCCAGCAGCCCACAGGGTGTGGGATTCACCGGGGAGCTGTTTTTT,CASSPQGVGFTGELFF
TRBJ2-1,NA,TRBV7-3,NA,TGTGCCAGCAGCTTCGACAGGTACCCCTACAATGAGCAGTTCTTC,CASSFDRYPYNEQFF
TRBJ2-5,NA,TRBV2,NA,TGTGCCGAGGCGTCAACGGGTCAAGAGACCCAGTACTTC,CAEASTGQETQYF
TRBJ2-7,NA,TRBV19,few,TGTGCCAGTAGTATATCGTCGAATCGCGCCTACGAGCAGTACTTC,CASSISSNRAYEQYF
TRBJ1-5,NA,TRBV30,NA,TGTGCCTGGAGTGTTGGAGGTTACAATCAGCCCCAGCATTTT,CAWSVGGYNQPQHF
TRBJ1-6,NA,TRBV19,NA,TGTGCCAGTAGTCAGGATTTTAATTCACCCCTCCACTTT,CASSQDFNSPLHF
TRBJ1-2,TRBD1,TRBV6-5,few,TGTGCCAGCAGTTCGGACAGGAACTATGGCTACACCTTC,CASSSDRNYGYTF